What follows are 25 T cell receptor beta chains derived from one specimen sequenced in a study of CD8 T cells in ankylosing spondylitis. TCRdb re-called the 5' RACE reads with MiXCR, one entry per CDR3 protein. The sample records more than 150,000 distinct CDR3 sequences, 15% to 20% being singletons. Sequenced input: blood, either unsorted or a sorted T cell fraction (not recorded which). These receptors were taken from a male donor aged 5 to 30 with ankylosing spondylitis or in good health (not recorded which).

The chain links TRBV5-1 to TRBJ2-7; TRBD1 might be the D (6 bases). This CDR3 spans 15 amino acids. Trimming left V 0 bases short and J 4 bases short, with 14 bases between. Germline V gene lookup returns CDR1 SGHRS and CDR2 YFSETQ. For the CDR3, the DNA is TGCGCCAGCAGCTTGGATTTGGGGGCGAGGTACGAGCAGTACTTC. Residues: CASSLDLGARYEQYF.

This clonotype was seen only a few times. The chain has TRBV7-6 and TRBJ2-1; D is ambiguous. Germline V CDR1 and CDR2: SGHVS, FNYEAQ. CDR3 length: 13 residues. Trimming stripped 1 base from V and 15 bases from J, with 16 bases between. The CDR3 spells CASSLEDPGRLFF. The CDR3 bases are TGTGCCAGCAGCTTAGAGGACCCCGGTAGGCTGTTCTTC. Supplemented by reference TRBV7-6 and TRBJ2-1, the full variable domain reads GAGVSQSPRYKVTKRGQDVALRCDPISGHVSLYWYRQALGQGPEFLTYFNYEAQQDKSGLPNDRFSAERPEGSISTLTIQRTEQRDSAMYRCASSLEDPGRLFFGPGTRLTVL.

J is TRBJ2-3 and V is TRBV7-3; D unclear. The CDR3 is 14 residues long. Between the trimmed V and J ends, which lost 5 bases and 4 bases, there was a span of 13 bases. The germline gives CDR1 SGHTA, CDR2 FQGTGA. CDR3 residues: CASSTRHGSDTQYF. The CDR3 DNA reads TGTGCCAGCAGCACCCGACACGGATCAGATACGCAGTATTTT.

This clonotype was observed many times. The gene calls are TRBV7-8 and TRBJ1-5; D is unclear. CDR1 is SGHVS, CDR2 FQNEAQ, per germline. This CDR3 region has 14 residues. The V and J ends lost 1 base and 11 bases respectively, with 15 bases between them. CDR3 nucleotide sequence: TGTGCCAGCAGCTTAGAGGCATTTGGGTCGGCCCAGCATTTT. It codes for CASSLEAFGSAQHF.

The sample holds many counts of this clonotype. The chain employs TRBV7-7 and TRBJ2-5; TRBD1 is a possible D gene (6 bases). Germline V gene lookup returns CDR1 SSHAT and CDR2 FNYEAQ (reference sequence). Trimming took 5 bases from V and 2 from J, leaving 15 bases between them. The CDR3 has 15 amino acids. CDR3: CASSPQTGIQETQYF. CDR3 nucleotide sequence: TGTGCCAGCAGCCCCCAGACAGGCATTCAAGAGACCCAGTACTTC.

This clonotype came up many times. The chain is built from TRBV12-3 or TRBV12-4 and TRBJ1-2; D gene ambiguous. Deletions cut 6 bases from V and 7 bases from J, with 15 bases between. The CDR3 has 13 residues. The CDR3 reads CASRREAGGGYTF. CDR3 DNA: TGTGCCAGCAGGAGAGAGGCAGGCGGTGGCTACACCTTC.

This clonotype was recorded many times. The rearrangement joins TRBV6-6 to TRBJ2-1; 12 nucleotides align to TRBD2. This CDR3 comprises 14 residues. Trimming at V came to 7 bases and at J to 7 bases, leaving 5 bases not matched to a gene. Germline CDR1 reads MNHNY; CDR2 reads SVGAGI (reference sequence). The CDR3 coding sequence is TGTGCCAGCAATCTAGCGGGAGGGCGAAATGAGCAGTTCTTC. Residues: CASNLAGGRNEQFF.

Ten or more counts support this clonotype. V gene TRBV4-1 combines with J gene TRBJ2-2; a weak D match, TRBD2 (5 bases). CDR3 length: 15 amino acids. Trimming cost V 8 bases and J 3 bases, with 16 bases left between them. The germline V gene has CDR1 MGHRA and CDR2 YSYEKL. The CDR3 region has the DNA TGCGCCAGCTCTCCGGACTCTTCCTACACCGGGGAGCTGTTTTTT. Protein product: CASSPDSSYTGELFF.

This clonotype was observed many times. The chain is built from TRBV28 and TRBJ2-7; 7 bases line up with TRBD2. Germline lookup yields CDR1 MDHEN and CDR2 SYDVKM. V was clipped by 6 bases and J by 0 bases; unmatched bases: 5. CDR3 length: 14 residues. The CDR3 sequence is CASREAGPSYEQYF. The CDR3 DNA sequence: TGTGCCAGCAGGGAAGCGGGACCCTCCTACGAGCAGTACTTC.

The sample holds many counts of this clonotype. The chain joins TRBV30 to TRBJ1-3; 9 nucleotides match TRBD1. J was trimmed by 3 bases and V by 4 bases; bases with no gene match: 10. CDR1 and CDR2 from the germline V gene are GTSNPN and SVGIG (reference sequence). This CDR3 contains 16 residues. CDR3 region: CAWTYWTGEVGNTIYF. CDR3 bases: TGTGCCTGGACCTACTGGACAGGGGAGGTTGGAAACACCATATATTTT.

This clonotype turned up a few times. The CDR3 is CSASGFGGNTDTQYF. The CDR3 DNA follows: TGCAGTGCTAGCGGGTTTGGCGGGAACACAGATACGCAGTATTTT. This chain joins TRBV20-1 and TRBJ2-3; tentatively, D is TRBD2 (6 bases). V was clipped by 3 bases and J by 2 bases, with 15 bases between them. The CDR3 loop spans 15 amino acids. CDR1 DFQATT and CDR2 SNEGSKA come from the germline V gene (reference sequence).

This clonotype was seen at least ten times. In DNA, the CDR3 is TGCAGTGCTAGAGTTGGGTACGGGGGAGGGCGATTGAAGACCCAGTACTTC. The encoded protein is CSARVGYGGGRLKTQYF. The rearrangement links TRBV20-1 to TRBJ2-5; 7 bases agree with TRBD2. V shed 1 base, J shed 6 bases, and the junction held 17 bases outside the gene matches. Germline V gene data show CDR1 as DFQATT and CDR2 as SNEGSKA (reference sequence). This CDR3 has 17 amino acids.

This chain links TRBV7-9 with TRBJ2-1; 7 bases match TRBD1. Unmatched junction bases numbered 5, after V lost 11 bases and J lost 4 bases. CDR3 size: 12 residues. CDR1 and CDR2 from the germline V gene are SEHNR and FQNEAQ (reference sequence). The CDR3 protein is CAVPDRYNEQFF. CDR3 coding DNA: TGTGCCGTCCCGGACAGGTACAATGAGCAGTTCTTC. Drawing the rest from reference TRBV7-9 and TRBJ2-1, the complete variable domain is DTGVSQNPRHKITKRGQNVTFRCDPISEHNRLYWYRQTLGQGPEFLTYFQNEAQLEKSRLLSDRFSAERPKGSFSTLEIQRTEQGDSAMYLCAVPDRYNEQFFGPGTRLTVL.

This clonotype appeared many times. The chain's CDR3 is CASSVDLYNEQFF. CDR3 DNA sequence: TGTGCCAGCAGCGTAGACCTCTACAATGAGCAGTTCTTC. The chain uses TRBV9 and TRBJ2-1; D is unclear. The CDR3 is made up of 13 amino acids. Looked up from germline, CDR1 is SGDLS and CDR2 is YYNGEE. With 0 bases removed from V and 3 bases from J, the gap between germline ends came to 4 bases. The whole variable domain, remainder taken from reference TRBV9 and TRBJ2-1, is DSGVTQTPKHLITATGQRVTLRCSPRSGDLSVYWYQQSLDQGLQFLIQYYNGEERAKGNILERFSAQQFPDLHSELNLSSLELGDSALYFCASSVDLYNEQFFGPGTRLTVL.

This clonotype occurred many times. The V gene is TRBV5-1, the J gene TRBJ2-2; D tentatively fits TRBD1 or TRBD2 (5 bases each). Deletions cut 0 bases from V and 13 bases from J, with 22 bases between. The CDR3 totals 16 residues. CDR1 is SGHRS and CDR2 is YFSETQ in the germline V gene. The CDR3 DNA is TGCGCCAGCAGCTTGGCCGCAGGGACGGACGGCAGGGTGCTGTTTTTT. This codes for CASSLAAGTDGRVLFF.

In its sample, this clonotype was seen many times. The V gene is TRBV7-6, the J gene TRBJ2-7, with 10 bases that match TRBD2. V was clipped by 0 bases and J by 2 bases; unmatched bases: 7. CDR1 and CDR2 from the germline V gene are SGHVS and FNYEAQ. The CDR3 spans 17 residues. CDR3 residues: CASSLATSGTRAYEQYF. CDR3 bases: TGTGCCAGCAGCTTAGCCACTAGCGGGACTCGAGCCTACGAGCAGTACTTC.

This clonotype has a count of ten or more. The chain joins TRBV19 to TRBJ1-1; D perhaps matches TRBD1 (6 bases). V lost 5 bases to trimming and J lost 0 bases, with 16 bases between them. Germline V gene sequence: CDR1 LNHDA, CDR2 SQIVND (reference sequence). The CDR3 is made up of 16 amino acids. CDR3 in DNA: TGTGCCAGTAGTTTCACAGGGATTGGAATGAACACTGAAGCTTTCTTT. Its protein is CASSFTGIGMNTEAFF.

A few counts support this clonotype. J is TRBJ2-5 and V is TRBV2; 7 bases match TRBD2. Germline-derived CDR1 and CDR2 are SNHLY and FYNNEI. V lost 6 bases, J lost 2 bases, and 6 bases stayed unmatched. The CDR3 spans 14 residues. The CDR3 reads CASRKGLVQETQYF. CDR3 DNA sequence: TGTGCCAGCAGAAAAGGACTAGTTCAAGAGACCCAGTACTTC.

This clonotype was seen ten or more times. This chain links TRBV10-3 with TRBJ2-7; D perhaps matches TRBD2 (6 bases). Germline lookup yields CDR1 ENHRY and CDR2 SYGVKD. There are 12 residues in the CDR3. Trimming pared 10 bases from V and 3 bases from J, leaving 13 bases between. The CDR3 sequence: CATGTQGYEQYV. In nucleotides, the CDR3 is TGTGCCACCGGGACTCAAGGCTACGAGCAGTACGTC.

The rearrangement uses TRBV7-6 and TRBJ2-1; 7 bases are a match to TRBD2. In germline, CDR1 is SGHVS, CDR2 FNYEAQ. This CDR3 comprises 16 residues. The V and J ends lost 5 bases and 5 bases, in that order; junction bases with no gene match: 12. The CDR3 DNA sequence: TGTGCCAGCAGCACCCGAATGGGACTAAATGACAATGAGCAGTTCTTC. Amino acid sequence: CASSTRMGLNDNEQFF.

This clonotype appeared many times. V usage is TRBV6-5 and J usage is TRBJ2-3; 10 bases match TRBD2. Germline V gives CDR1 MNHEY, CDR2 SVGAGI. After removal of 6 bases from V and 2 bases from J, the junction contained 8 bases not matched to a gene. The CDR3 spans 16 residues. As DNA, the CDR3 is TGTGCCAGCAGCCAAAGCGGGAGGGCCATCACAGATACGCAGTATTTT. It is translated as CASSQSGRAITDTQYF.

This clonotype was counted many times. The rearrangement joins TRBV5-1 to TRBJ2-7, with 9 bases aligning to TRBD1. Trimming cost V 4 bases and J 0 bases; bases outside gene matches: 23. This CDR3 comprises 21 residues. CDR1 and CDR2 (germline): SGHRS, YFSETQ. The CDR3 coding sequence is TGCGCCAGCAGCAAGTCCCGGGACAGGGTAGGGCGGGACGGCCTCTCCTACGAGCAGTACGTC. Protein: CASSKSRDRVGRDGLSYEQYV.

This clonotype was recorded a few times. The chain employs TRBV20-1 and TRBJ1-5; D is unclear. V lost 3 bases, J lost 4 bases, and 13 bases lay in between. CDR1 DFQATT and CDR2 SNEGSKA come from the germline V gene (reference sequence). This CDR3 contains 14 residues. CDR3 protein: CSARRLLPNQPQHF. The CDR3 bases are TGCAGTGCTAGGCGGCTCCTCCCAAATCAGCCCCAGCATTTT.

In this sample, this clonotype turned up many times. The chain uses TRBV11-3 and TRBJ1-2, with D maybe TRBD1 (5 bases). This CDR3 region has 15 residues. V lost 5 bases to trimming and J lost 2 bases, with 15 bases between them. Germline CDR1 SGHNT, CDR2 YENEEA. This chain's CDR3 is CASSPPGNRNYGYTF. The CDR3 bases are TGTGCCAGCAGCCCTCCAGGGAATAGGAACTATGGCTACACCTTC. Based on the CDR3 plus reference TRBV11-3 and TRBJ1-2, the full variable domain is EAGVVQSPRYKIIEKKQPVAFWCNPISGHNTLYWYLQNLGQGPELLIRYENEEAVDDSQLPKDRFSAERLKGVDSTLKIQPAELGDSAVYLCASSPPGNRNYGYTFGSGTRLTVV.

CDR3 sequence (DNA): TGCAGCGTCACTAACGGGGGGCAGTTCTTC. Translation: CSVTNGGQFF. J is TRBJ2-1 and V is TRBV29-1; possible D gene TRBD2, 6 bases. CDR3 length: 10 residues. Germline V lookup: CDR1 SQVTM, CDR2 ANQGSEA. Trimming removed 6 bases from V and 12 bases from J, with 12 bases in between.